This T cell receptor beta chain derives from a study of T cells in Graves' hyperthyroidism and ophthalmopathy. This CDR3 contains 15 residues. Germline V gene data show CDR1 as DFQATT and CDR2 as SNEGSKA (reference sequence). Trimming took 3 bases from V and 0 from J; bases not matched to a gene: 7. Authors of the study amplified TCR beta CDR3 regions from RNA transcripts. The HTBI primer set drove a first-round RT-PCR of the TCR CDR3. TCRdb reprocessed the multiplex PCR reads via MiXCR and lists one record per CDR3 protein. The sample shows some 560,000 distinct CDR3 sequences, less than 20% of them seen only once.

V usage is TRBV20-1 and J usage is TRBJ2-7; 8 bases match TRBD2. The source is a woman aged 25-40 years with Graves' hyperthyroidism. What was sequenced was blood. CDR3 DNA: TGCAGTGCTAGTCCTAGCGGGCAAAGCTCCTACGAGCAGTACTTC. As protein: CSASPSGQSSYEQYF.